This T cell receptor beta chain was recorded in a study of molecular identifiers for immune sequencing clone quantification. Study details: Replicates partitioned RNA from approximately 22,000 or 94,000 naive CD8 cells into five parts, sequencing four.

Each CDR3 protein gets one entry after TCRdb re-called the PCR reads with MiXCR. Of about 640,000 distinct CDR3 sequences in the sample, just under 20% are singletons; the top ten hold roughly 0.83%. Study-level results: Highly expanded clone sizes could end up underestimated if a barcode were shared by identical TCR molecules. Among 850,000 to 1,000,000 naive cells, spiked Jurkat TCR RNA from a single cell was reportedly detectable.

Of note for this clonotype: Its antigen is unknown. This may be a read error: a much more frequent sequence differs by one nucleotide.

The sequence was collected from a human donor in good health. Some libraries in this study had Jurkat cell RNA spiked in. The sequenced sample was naive CD8+ T cells from blood, with Jurkat cell RNA spiked in. Subset here: FACS-sorted CD8+CD4-CCR7+CD45RA+ naive T cells.

DNA for the CDR3: TGTGCCTGGAAATCCCTAGCGGACCAAGAGACCCAGTACTTC. Its translation: CAWKSLADQETQYF. J is TRBJ2-5 and V is TRBV30, with 7 bases that match TRBD2. The CDR3 contains 14 residues. Per the germline V gene, CDR1 is GTSNPN and CDR2 is SVGIG (reference sequence). V lost 4 bases, J lost 0 bases, and 5 bases stayed unmatched. Full variable domain (rest looked up from reference TRBV30 and TRBJ2-5): SQTIHQWPATLVQPVGSPLSLECTVEGTSNPNLYWYRQAAGRGLQLLFYSVGIGQISSEVPQNLSASRPQDRQFILSSKKLLLSDSGFYLCAWKSLADQETQYFGPGTRLLVL.